This T cell receptor beta chain was documented in a study of CD8 T cells in ankylosing spondylitis (dated 2017 in TCRdb). Study-wide context: The study set out to find disease-linked TCR variants by profiling T cell receptor beta repertoires in ankylosing spondylitis patients and healthy donors. The full study cohort comprised approximately 23 ankylosing spondylitis patients and over a hundred healthy donors. Peripheral blood was sampled, and synovial fluid was also collected from ankylosing spondylitis patients. What the work shows at the level of the full study, not this receptor alone: The disease-linked clones were reported as significantly enriched in matched synovial fluid samples from ankylosing spondylitis patients. A TCR beta motif of about 8 highly homologous amino acid variants appeared characteristic of blood from ankylosing spondylitis patients. Some TCR beta motif variants had previously been reported in synovial fluid and blood of reactive arthritis patients, which suggested common disease-initiation mechanisms. In peripheral blood, the disease-linked clones were found at relatively low frequencies and had a CD8+ phenotype.

This clonotype was seen a few times. Its antigen has not been determined. Base qualities are not provided; no much larger clone lies one nucleotide away. The sample was run on an Illumina HiSeq 2500. TCR beta libraries were prepared by quantitative 5'-RACE with molecular barcodes. Regarding the original processing steps: A new computational method based on a probabilistic model of VDJ rearrangement was used to identify disease-linked TCR variants. Clones were called with MiXCR by TCRdb after fastp trimmed the public reads at Q25, and only in-frame beta chains were retained. Each entry is one CDR3 protein sequence, shown with its most common DNA and genes. None of the V and J calls come from the authors' own analysis; TCRdb made them. The sample yields 150,000 to 200,000 distinct CDR3 sequences; roughly 13% were counted once. Of the sample, 16% falls within the top ten clones. Sequences were obtained from blood, either unsorted or a sorted T cell fraction (not recorded which). The receptor's source is a male donor with ankylosing spondylitis or in good health (not recorded which).

The DNA is TGTGCCAGCAGCTTAGGAGGGATCACCGGGGAGCTGTTTTTT. It codes for CASSLGGITGELFF. Recombination linked TRBV11-3 to TRBJ2-2, and perhaps TRBD2 as D gene, on 5 matching bases. V was cut back by 1 base and J by 4 bases, leaving a gap of 7 bases between them. From a lookup of the germline V gene, CDR1 and CDR2 are SGHNT and YENEEA. The CDR3 contains 14 residues, cysteine and phenylalanine counted. The retained sequence is limited to the CDR3, 42 bases, with the frame set at the first base. Joined to the reference TRBV11-3 and TRBJ2-2 proteins, this CDR3 gives the full variable domain: EAGVVQSPRYKIIEKKQPVAFWCNPISGHNTLYWYLQNLGQGPELLIRYENEEAVDDSQLPKDRFSAERLKGVDSTLKIQPAELGDSAVYLCASSLGGITGELFFGEGSRLTVL.